These 14 T cell receptor beta chains were all obtained from the same sample, sequenced in a study of type 1 regulatory T cells. TCRdb ran MiXCR on the reads and lists one entry per CDR3 protein. Here the sample spans around 88,000 distinct CDR3 sequences, 25% to 40% being singletons. Sequencing was done on a sample of CD4+ T cells, either the whole sample or a sorted fraction (not recorded which). The receptor set was obtained from a human donor in good health.

This clonotype was seen only a few times. V is TRBV18 and J is TRBJ1-1, with unresolved D. CDR1 and CDR2 (germline): KGHSH, LQKENI. V dropped 6 bases and J dropped 2 bases, with 13 bases sitting between them. The CDR3 sequence is 14 residues long. The CDR3 spells CASSQNGVNTEAFF. In nucleotides, the CDR3 is TGTGCCAGCTCCCAAAACGGGGTAAACACTGAAGCTTTCTTT.

This clonotype was detected only a few times. V is TRBV19 and J is TRBJ2-7; D might be TRBD2 (5 bases). Germline lookup yields CDR1 LNHDA and CDR2 SQIVND (reference sequence). V gave up 5 bases and J gave up 2 bases, with 10 bases separating them. The CDR3 contains 13 residues. As DNA, the CDR3 is TGTGCCAGTAGTGTGAGCGGAGCCTACGAGCAGTACTTC. The encoded protein is CASSVSGAYEQYF.

This clonotype was seen ten or more times. V is TRBV5-6 and J is TRBJ2-3; D gene unclear. Germline V CDR1 and CDR2: SGHDT, YYEEEE. V was shortened by 6 bases and J by 0 bases, with 17 bases between the two germline ends. The CDR3 runs to 16 residues. CDR3: CASTEDPRESTDTQYF. Written as DNA, the CDR3 is TGTGCCAGCACCGAAGACCCCCGAGAAAGCACAGATACGCAGTATTTT.

Only a few counts were recorded for this clonotype. The chain has TRBV29-1 and TRBJ1-1; perhaps TRBD1 as D (6 bases). V was pared by 4 bases and J by 4 bases, with 13 bases between. Germline V gene sequence: CDR1 SQVTM, CDR2 ANQGSEA. The CDR3 is made up of 13 amino acids. CDR3 in amino acids: CSVGSGAGTEAFF. CDR3 DNA sequence: TGCAGCGTTGGGTCGGGGGCCGGCACTGAAGCTTTCTTT.

This clonotype was seen a few times. The rearrangement uses TRBV13 and TRBJ1-2, with TRBD1 matching 8 bases. The V gene end was trimmed by 2 bases and the J gene end by 0 bases; junction bases not matched to a gene: 2. The CDR3 loop spans 15 amino acids. CDR1 and CDR2 (germline): PRHDT, FYEKMQ (reference sequence). CDR3 nucleotide sequence: TGTGCCAGCAGCTTACAACAGGGGGCTAACTATGGCTACACCTTC. This translates into CASSLQQGANYGYTF.

This chain links TRBV30 with TRBJ1-4, with 12 bases identical to TRBD1. With 3 bases clipped from V and 7 bases from J, the junction kept 6 bases outside the gene matches. This CDR3 has 15 residues. Per the germline V gene, CDR1 is GTSNPN and CDR2 is SVGIG (reference sequence). This chain's CDR3 is CAWRTGQGASEKLFF. CDR3 DNA sequence: TGTGCCTGGAGAACGGGACAGGGGGCGAGTGAAAAACTGTTTTTT.

There are a few counts of this clonotype. The V and J genes are TRBV3-1 and TRBJ2-1; a weak D match, TRBD2 (5 bases). Germline CDR1 is LGHDT and CDR2 is YNNKEL (reference sequence). V dropped 1 base and J dropped 16 bases, with 17 bases sitting between them. This CDR3 is 13 amino acids long. CDR3 in DNA: TGTGCCAGCAGCCAAGTTTACGAGACTAACCCATTCTTC. Protein product: CASSQVYETNPFF.

The chain couples TRBV30 to TRBJ1-1, with 8 bases fitting TRBD1. The CDR3 length is 13 residues. Germline assignment: CDR1 GTSNPN and CDR2 SVGIG (reference sequence). V shed 6 bases and J 0 bases; nucleotides not matched to a gene: 3. In DNA form, the CDR3 reads TGTGCCTGTCCGGGACAGGTGAACACTGAAGCTTTCTTT. Amino acids: CACPGQVNTEAFF.

Only a few counts were recorded for this clonotype. This chain uses TRBV7-9 with TRBJ1-6; D uncertain. CDR1 and CDR2 from the germline V gene are SEHNR and FQNEAQ (reference sequence). The V end was cut by 5 bases, the J end by 9 bases, with 8 bases between. The CDR3 spans 12 residues. This CDR3 is CASSPSFSPLHF. CDR3 nucleotide sequence: TGTGCCAGCAGCCCCTCCTTTTCACCCCTCCACTTT.

This clonotype has more than one count but fewer than ten. This chain links TRBV5-1 with TRBJ2-3; no reliable D call. The germline V gene encodes CDR1 SGHRS and CDR2 YFSETQ. The CDR3 covers 13 residues. Trimming removed 1 base at V and 4 bases at J, with 7 bases between. The CDR3 loop reads CASSLPVADTQYF. DNA for the CDR3: TGCGCCAGCAGCTTGCCAGTGGCAGATACGCAGTATTTT. Supplemented by reference TRBV5-1 and TRBJ2-3, the full variable domain reads KAGVTQTPRYLIKTRGQQVTLSCSPISGHRSVSWYQQTPGQGLQFLFEYFSETQRNKGNFPGRFSGRQFSNSRSEMNVSTLELGDSALYLCASSLPVADTQYFGPGTRLTVL.

In DNA form, the CDR3 reads TGTGCCAGCAGCCTTCGGACTAGCGGGAGCAATGAGCAGTTCTTC. This codes for CASSLRTSGSNEQFF. V usage is TRBV7-2 and J usage is TRBJ2-1; 13 positions match TRBD2. Trimming removed 5 bases from V and 6 bases from J; junction bases left unmatched: 4. Germline V gene data show CDR1 as SGHTA and CDR2 as FQGNSA. CDR3 length: 15 residues.

This clonotype was observed at least ten times. This chain connects TRBV20-1 to TRBJ2-1, with 9 bases identical to TRBD2. The CDR3 has 15 residues. CDR1 is DFQATT and CDR2 is SNEGSKA in the germline V gene (reference sequence). Unmatched junction bases numbered 12, after V lost 3 bases and J lost 9 bases. Here the CDR3 reads CSARGGRALVTEQFF. The DNA for the CDR3 is TGCAGTGCTAGGGGCGGGAGGGCCCTAGTGACTGAGCAGTTCTTC.

This clonotype was detected only a few times. This chain connects TRBV5-1 to TRBJ2-1; 13 bases map to TRBD2. Looked up from germline, CDR1 is SGHRS and CDR2 is YFSETQ. V trimming: 2 bases; J trimming: 6 bases; junction bases outside the gene matches: 8. The CDR3 extends over 17 amino acids. The CDR3 reads CASSFARTSGRINEQFF. The DNA for the CDR3 is TGCGCCAGCAGCTTCGCGAGGACTAGCGGGAGAATCAATGAGCAGTTCTTC.

J is TRBJ2-7 and V is TRBV6-2 or TRBV6-3; the match to TRBD2 covers 8 bases. V gave up 5 bases and J gave up 1 base; unmatched junction bases: 13. The CDR3 contains 17 residues. Germline CDR1 and CDR2: MNHEY and SVGEGT. DNA for the CDR3: TGTGCCAGCAGTGCCTCACGTTCAGCGGGAGTGTCCTACGAGCAGTACTTC. Its protein is CASSASRSAGVSYEQYF.